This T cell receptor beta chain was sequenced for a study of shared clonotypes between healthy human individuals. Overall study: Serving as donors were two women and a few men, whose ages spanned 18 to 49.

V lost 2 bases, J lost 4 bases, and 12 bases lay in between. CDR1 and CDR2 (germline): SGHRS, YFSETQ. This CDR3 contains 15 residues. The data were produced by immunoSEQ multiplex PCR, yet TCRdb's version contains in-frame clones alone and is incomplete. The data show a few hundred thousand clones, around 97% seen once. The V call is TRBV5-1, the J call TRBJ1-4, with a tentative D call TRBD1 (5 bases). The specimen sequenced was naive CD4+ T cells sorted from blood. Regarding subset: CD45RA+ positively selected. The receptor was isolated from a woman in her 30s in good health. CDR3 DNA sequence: TGCGCCAGCAGCTTTGGACGCCAGGGTAATGAAAAACTGTTTTTT. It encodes CASSFGRQGNEKLFF.